This TCR beta chain was sequenced during a study of T cells in Graves' hyperthyroidism and ophthalmopathy. The study, taken as a whole, reports: Ophthalmopathy, as predicted by the model, came a median roughly 6.3 months after the prediction. Appearing also in blood were most of the thyroid clonotypes expanded above 0.001.

TCR beta CDR3 regions were amplified from RNA. The HTBI primer set served for first-round RT-PCR of the TCR CDR3. Each CDR3 protein is one row after TCRdb ran MiXCR on the multiplex PCR reads. In the table there are approximately 250,000 distinct CDR3 sequences, approximately 24% of which are singletons. The CDR3 has 13 residues. V was trimmed by 4 bases and J by 1 base, leaving 6 bases between them. Looked up from germline, CDR1 is SGHRS and CDR2 is YFSETQ. This clonotype was seen many times. Its target is unknown. The sequenced material came from blood. This chain connects TRBV5-1 to TRBJ1-5; no clear D. The source of this sequence is a woman in her 40s with Graves' ophthalmopathy. The DNA for the CDR3 is TGCGCCAGCAGCCCCCAGAGCAATCAGCCCCAGCATTTT. It encodes CASSPQSNQPQHF.